This T cell receptor beta chain appears in the sequencing data of a study of CD8 T cells in ankylosing spondylitis. Overall study results and limits: Prior work had noted some motif variants in reactive arthritis blood and synovial fluid. Reported data indicate significant enrichment of disease-linked clones within matched ankylosing spondylitis synovial fluid. Ankylosing spondylitis blood seemed to carry a telltale TCR beta motif made of fewer than 10 highly homologous variants.

Per germline, CDR1 SEHNR and CDR2 FQNEAQ (reference sequence). The CDR3 sequence is 16 residues long. The J segment lost 3 bases and the V segment lost 5 bases, leaving 10 bases of the junction unmatched. Construction of TCR beta libraries was performed using quantitative 5'-RACE with molecular barcodes. Each CDR3 protein is one row after TCRdb ran MiXCR on the 5' RACE reads. The table includes about 460,000 distinct CDR3 sequences, roughly 5% detected once. This clonotype was seen only a few times. Its antigen is undetermined. The V call is TRBV7-9, the J call TRBJ1-1, with 9 positions matching TRBD1. This receptor was taken from a male donor with ankylosing spondylitis. Material for sequencing was blood, either unsorted or a sorted T cell fraction (not recorded which). The chain's CDR3 is CASSLDRGGFYTEAFF. In nucleotides, the CDR3 is TGTGCCAGCAGCCTAGACAGGGGGGGGTTTTACACTGAAGCTTTCTTT.